This record covers a single T cell receptor (beta chain). This record comes from a study of blood T cell repertoires in COVID-19. Study overall: Sites across the United States, Italy and Spain contributed samples from acute and convalescent COVID-19. PBMCs, B-cell-depleted T cells, or T cells provided the cDNA or gDNA that made up the material.

Between the trimmed V and J ends, which lost 4 bases and 6 bases, there was a span of 22 bases. CDR1 is MNHNY, CDR2 SVGAGI, per germline (reference sequence). The CDR3 spans 16 residues. Sequencing was performed with immunoSEQ multiplex PCR; in TCRdb, only in-frame clones are kept and a portion is missing. The sample shows approximately 94,000 clones, over 75% of them seen only once. The sequencing sample was made of peripheral blood. The chain combines TRBV6-6 with TRBJ2-7; possibly TRBD2 for D (6 bases). The clonotype was recovered from a man aged 30-40 years in a cohort sampled during active COVID-19. CDR3 bases: TGTGCCAGCAGTTCTTCCCGGGACTTACGGGGTTCCGAGCAGTACTTC. Residues: CASSSSRDLRGSEQYF.